This paragraph reports one TCR beta chain. The V and J ends lost 4 bases and 2 bases respectively, with 13 bases between them. The germline V gene has CDR1 SGHTS and CDR2 YDEGEE. The CDR3 covers 15 residues. The sample comes from a study of OX40 agonist ivuxolimab in advanced cancers. Data came from immunoSEQ multiplex PCR; TCRdb stores just in-frame clones and leaves some out. The table shows 78,000 or so clones, with roughly 92% occurring only once. The TCR sequence derives from an adult with an advanced solid tumor such as melanoma, head and neck, liver or kidney cancer. The chain recombines TRBV5-8 with TRBJ1-3, with TRBD1 as a possible D gene (5 bases). The input for sequencing was CD4+ or CD8+ T cells sorted from blood, taken in a trial of the OX40 agonist ivuxolimab. The CDR3 loop reads CASSQTDATGNTIYF. CDR3 DNA sequence: TGTGCCAGCAGCCAGACAGACGCTACTGGAAACACCATATATTTT.